One and the same sample provided the 2 T cell receptor beta chains below, sequenced in a study of T cells in tuberculosis. Assay: immunoSEQ multiplex PCR; the TCRdb copy retains only in-frame clones and omits some. The profile shows approximately 88,000 clones, approximately 90% of them singletons. After thawing and overnight rest, PBMC were stained with GMM-loaded CD1B tetramer, viability dye and anti-CD3 for sorting. The lipid loaded on the CD1B tetramers was C32 glucose monomycolate from Rhodococcus equi. Sequencing was done on a sample of CD1b-GMM tetramer-negative cells sorted from PBMCs. The receptors come from an adult woman with latent tuberculosis.

The J gene is TRBJ2-7, the V gene TRBV30; D possibly corresponds to TRBD2 (7 bases). CDR1 GTSNPN and CDR2 SVGIG come from the germline V gene (reference sequence). The CDR3 spans 15 residues. The V gene lost 3 bases and the J gene lost 5 bases, with 20 bases spanning the gap. The CDR3 coding sequence is TGTGCCTGGAGCCCCGGGGAGGGGGGCCGCGACGAGCAGTACTTC. Its translation: CAWSPGEGGRDEQYF.

V usage is TRBV5-4 and J usage is TRBJ2-7, with D tentatively TRBD1 (6 bases). Trimming shortened V by 4 bases and J by 5 bases, and 10 bases separated the two germline ends. This CDR3 comprises 12 residues. Germline CDR1 reads SGHNT; CDR2 reads YYREEE (reference sequence). The CDR3 DNA is TGTGCCAGCAGCGTCAGGGGCGACGAGCAGTACTTC. Its translation: CASSVRGDEQYF. Using reference TRBV5-4 and TRBJ2-7 for the parts outside the CDR3, the full variable domain is ETGVTQSPTHLIKTRGQQVTLRCSSQSGHNTVSWYQQALGQGPQFIFQYYREEENGRGNFPPRFSGLQFPNYSSELNVNALELDDSALYLCASSVRGDEQYFGPGTRLTVT.